The subject of this entry is one TCR beta chain. The source of the sample is a study of shared clonotypes between healthy human individuals. Background on the study: The donor pool was made up of a couple of women and three men aged 18 to 49.

Original processing methods: ImmunoSEQ output held junction-only sequences without quality scores, so filtering differed. Generated by immunoSEQ multiplex PCR, the TCRdb table keeps only in-frame clones and is missing some. V, J and clone size are those of that table, while D and trimming were read from the DNA. The sample holds some 100,000 clones; 68% are singletons and the top ten take roughly a quarter. The V segment lost 5 bases and the J segment 5 bases; nucleotides outside the gene matches: 10. The CDR3 length is 14 residues. Germline V lookup: CDR1 SQVTM, CDR2 ANQGSEA. Adults of Caucasian background living in Nashville, Tennessee made up all donors.

This clonotype originated in a woman in her thirties in good health. Sequenced input: memory CD8+ T cells sorted from blood. The subset: CD45RO+ cells pooled with CCR7-negative TemRA cells. The rearrangement uses TRBV29-1 and TRBJ2-3; 7 bases line up with TRBD2. CDR3 sequence reads: CSVQPGLHIDTQYF. The CDR3 DNA reads TGCAGCGTTCAACCGGGACTACACATAGATACGCAGTATTTT.